The entry below describes one T cell receptor (beta chain). This sample also contains other DNA sequences that code for the same CDR3. These data originate in a study of blood T cell repertoires in COVID-19. Across the whole study: Samples representing acute and convalescent COVID-19 were sourced from the United States, Italy and Spain. PBMCs, B-cell-depleted T cells, or T cells were the source of the cDNA or gDNA that made up the material.

In the authors' workflow: Amplified reference gene primers provided the basis for estimating nucleated cell counts. Produced via immunoSEQ multiplex PCR; TCRdb's table is partial and in-frame only. V, J and clone size derive from that table, while D and trimming were established from the DNA sequence. This sample has over 200,000 clones, with around 80% found just once. Germline values: CDR1 KGHSH, CDR2 LQKENI. The CDR3 totals 13 residues. V shed 3 bases and J shed 3 bases, with 9 bases lying between them. V is TRBV18 and J is TRBJ2-7, with no clear D. The origin of this receptor is a human donor in a cohort sampled during active COVID-19. Material: peripheral blood. For the CDR3, the DNA is TGTGCCAGCTCACCTACAAGAAACTACGAGCAGTACTTC. Encoded protein: CASSPTRNYEQYF.